The rows below give T cell receptor beta chains drawn from one sample of a study of CD8 T cells in Susac syndrome. TCRdb ran MiXCR on the immunoSEQ multiplex PCR reads and lists one entry per CDR3 protein. This table holds over 95,000 distinct CDR3 sequences, 92% found once. The sequencing sample was made of CD4+ T cells from PBMCs. These TCRs come from a human donor in good health. Each CDR3 is given with its conserved first and last residue. A D gene is named only where the DNA matches it firmly. For some rows the clone size is stated as once, few or many, or as a class when expanded; others skip it.

TRBJ2-6 | . | . | TRBV20-1 | CSARLRANVLTF | TGCAGTGCTAGGCTCAGGGCCAACGTCCTGACTTTC
TRBJ2-5 | TRBD1 | . | TRBV4-3 | CASSQDNRGRETQYF | TGCGCCAGCAGCCAAGATAACAGGGGGCGGGAGACCCAGTACTTC
TRBJ2-3 | . | once | TRBV29-1 | CSVDQGADTQYF | TGCAGCGTTGATCAGGGCGCAGATACGCAGTATTTT
TRBJ1-5 | . | . | TRBV2 | CASSEGGDQPQHF | TGTGCCAGCAGCGAGGGAGGGGATCAGCCCCAGCATTTT
TRBJ2-3 | . | . | TRBV29-1 | CSAQKDSFTDTQYF | TGCAGCGCCCAAAAGGACAGTTTCACAGATACGCAGTATTTT
TRBJ2-2 | . | . | TRBV30 | CAWSVRIPNTGELFF | TGTGCCTGGAGTGTCCGCATCCCGAACACCGGGGAGCTGTTTTTT
TRBJ1-5 | . | . | TRBV7-2 | CASSLSHNNQPQHF | TGTGCCAGCAGCTTATCCCATAACAATCAGCCCCAGCATTTT
TRBJ2-6 | TRBD1 | . | TRBV6-2/TRBV6-3 | CASSLPDRATYSGANVLTF | TGTGCCAGCAGTTTACCGGACAGGGCAACTTACTCTGGGGCCAACGTCCTGACTTTC
TRBJ2-7 | TRBD2 | . | TRBV6-6 | CASSWGLAGVIEQYF | TGTGCCAGCAGTTGGGGACTAGCGGGAGTTATCGAGCAGTACTTC
TRBJ2-7 | TRBD1 | . | TRBV20-1 | CSATGKVTSYEQYF | TGCAGTGCGACAGGGAAAGTCACCTCCTACGAGCAGTACTTC
TRBJ2-5 | . | . | TRBV5-1 | CASSLAERSGTQYF | TGCGCCAGCAGCTTGGCGGAGCGAAGCGGGACCCAGTACTTC
TRBJ2-5 | TRBD1 | . | TRBV29-1 | CSVTGGGETQYF | TGCAGCGTGACAGGGGGTGGAGAGACCCAGTACTTC
TRBJ2-7 | . | . | TRBV20-1 | CSLTRPSSSYEQYF | TGCAGCCTGACTCGTCCTAGCAGTTCCTACGAGCAGTACTTC
TRBJ1-6 | TRBD1 | . | TRBV7-3 | CASSQDRGFNSPLHF | TGTGCCAGCAGCCAGGACAGGGGCTTTAATTCACCCCTCCACTTT
TRBJ2-7 | TRBD2 | . | TRBV7-3 | CASSLSAAGAYEQYF | TGTGCCAGCAGCTTATCCGCAGCGGGAGCTTACGAGCAGTACTTC
TRBJ2-6 | . | . | TRBV14 | CASSPNQGTWVGANVLTF | TGTGCCAGCAGCCCTAACCAGGGAACGTGGGTGGGGGCCAACGTCCTGACTTTC
TRBJ2-1 | TRBD2 | . | TRBV4-2 | CASSQGQAGGNEQFF | TGTGCCAGCAGCCAAGGGCAAGCGGGGGGAAATGAGCAGTTCTTC
TRBJ2-3 | TRBD2 | . | TRBV20-1 | CSARDFLAGTPDTQYF | TGCAGTGCTAGGGATTTTCTAGCGGGTACGCCAGATACGCAGTATTTT